These T cell receptor beta chains were read from a single sample in a study of T cells in Graves' hyperthyroidism and ophthalmopathy. MiXCR, applied by TCRdb to the multiplex PCR reads, yields one record per CDR3 protein. Of 500,000 to 650,000 distinct CDR3 sequences listed, 17% are singletons. The specimen sequenced was blood. The receptor set was obtained from a woman aged 18-29 years with Graves' ophthalmopathy. CDR3s include the opening cysteine and the closing phenylalanine or tryptophan. A D gene is named only where the DNA matches it firmly. Only part of the rows carry a size: once, few, many, or a class if the clone is expanded.

cdr3_aa cdr3_nt clone_size j_call d_call cdr3_length v_call
CASSPDASLSYNSPLHF TGCGCCAGCAGCCCGGATGCTTCCCTCTCCTATAATTCACCCCTCCACTTT NA TRBJ1-6 NA 17 TRBV4-1
CASSLALTELEETQYF TGTGCCAGCAGTTTAGCCCTTACAGAGTTAGAAGAGACCCAGTACTTC many TRBJ2-5 NA 16 TRBV28
CASSLSEGLGSNEQFF TGTGCCAGCAGCTTATCGGAGGGCCTAGGGTCCAATGAGCAGTTCTTC many TRBJ2-1 NA 16 TRBV7-8
CASSQGLAGIISSYNEQFF TGTGCCAGCAGCCAAGGACTAGCGGGTATAATAAGCTCCTACAATGAGCAGTTCTTC NA TRBJ2-1 TRBD2 19 TRBV14
CASSLILGGASTDTQYF TGTGCCAGCAGCTTAATTCTCGGCGGGGCAAGCACAGATACGCAGTATTTT few TRBJ2-3 NA 17 TRBV5-6
CASSSRGPGSPLHF TGTGCCAGCAGTAGCAGGGGACCGGGTTCACCCCTCCACTTT many TRBJ1-6 NA 14 TRBV27
CASSPGRGSNQPQHF TGTGCCAGCAGCCCTGGGAGGGGAAGCAATCAGCCCCAGCATTTT many TRBJ1-5 NA 15 TRBV28
CASSQDQGSSYNEQFF TGTGCCAGCAGCCAAGATCAGGGGTCGTCCTACAATGAGCAGTTCTTC few TRBJ2-1 NA 16 TRBV3-1
CAWKQRTEAFF TGTGCCTGGAAGCAGCGGACTGAAGCTTTCTTT NA TRBJ1-1 NA 11 TRBV30
CASSYYTGTGGEGTQYF TGTGCCAGCAGTTACTACACCGGGACAGGGGGAGAGGGGACCCAGTACTTC many TRBJ2-5 TRBD1 17 TRBV6-5